One sample yielded the 12 T cell receptor beta chains listed below, sequenced in a study of cytomegalovirus exposure and HLA in healthy donors. 13 Jbeta primers and 60 Vbeta primers were used for the PCR. Generated by immunoSEQ multiplex PCR, the TCRdb table keeps only in-frame clones and is missing some. The data contain about 130,000 clones, about 63% of them seen just once; the ten biggest clones take up around 1.6%. The sample comprised PBMCs. These receptors came from a man under 40 in good health and CMV-seropositive.

Of note for this clone: At one of its ends the junction is not consistent with the germline gene, which may arise from a read error. Different DNA sequences within this sample yield the same CDR3. V and J are TRBV28 and TRBJ1-5; D is ambiguous. Germline lookup yields CDR1 MDHEN and CDR2 SYDVKM. There are 16 residues in the CDR3. CDR3: CASSFQRPFSNQPQHF. Here the CDR3 DNA reads TGTGCTAGCAGTTTCCAGAGGCCGTTTAGCAATCAGCCCCAGCATTTT.

V is TRBV27 and J is TRBJ2-7; 7 positions agree with TRBD1. In germline, CDR1 is MNHEY, CDR2 SMNVEV (reference sequence). CDR3 size: 14 residues. V shed 7 bases and J 0 bases; nucleotides not matched to a gene: 6. DNA for the CDR3: TGTGCCAGCACCCCGACAGGGAGCTCCTACGAGCAGTACTTC. It specifies CASTPTGSSYEQYF.

V usage is TRBV12-5 and J usage is TRBJ1-2; TRBD1 is a possible D gene (5 bases). The CDR3 has 17 residues. V was trimmed by 0 bases and J by 5 bases, leaving 19 bases between them. Germline CDR1 LGHNT, CDR2 FRNRAP. This CDR3 is CASGLVEAGYDPYGYTF. CDR3 in DNA: TGTGCTAGTGGTTTGGTAGAGGCAGGGTACGATCCTTATGGCTACACCTTC.

The chain joins TRBV5-6 to TRBJ1-1; 7 positions agree with TRBD1. Germline assignment: CDR1 SGHDT and CDR2 YYEEEE. After removal of 7 bases from V and 11 bases from J, the junction contained 8 bases not matched to a gene. There are 11 residues in the CDR3. In nucleotides, the CDR3 is TGTGCCAGCGGACGAGACAGGGTGGCTTTCTTT. Amino acids: CASGRDRVAFF.

This chain uses TRBV30 with TRBJ1-5; D perhaps matches TRBD1 (6 bases). V gave up 7 bases and J gave up 2 bases, with 12 bases separating them. The germline V gene has CDR1 GTSNPN and CDR2 SVGIG (reference sequence). This CDR3 comprises 13 residues. Here the CDR3 reads CASQGSGNQPQHF. The CDR3 nucleotides read TGTGCCTCGCAGGGGTCTGGCAATCAGCCCCAGCATTTT.

The genes are TRBV27 and TRBJ2-5; tentative D call: TRBD2 (5 bases). Trimming removed 4 bases at V and 5 bases at J, with 17 bases between. The CDR3 spans 15 residues. Germline CDR1 reads MNHEY; CDR2 reads SMNVEV (reference sequence). CDR3 residues: CASSSGEGSRETQYF. CDR3 in DNA: TGTGCCAGCAGTTCAGGAGAAGGGAGTCGGGAGACCCAGTACTTC.

The V and J genes are TRBV10-3 and TRBJ2-1; TRBD2 aligns across 14 bases. CDR3 size: 18 residues. Germline CDR1 ENHRY, CDR2 SYGVKD. V dropped 2 bases and J dropped 2; count of bases not matched to a gene: 5. In DNA form, the CDR3 reads TGTGCCATCAGTGAGGCGGGACTAGCGGGAGATCCCTACAATGAGCAGTTCTTC. It yields the protein CAISEAGLAGDPYNEQFF.

V and J are TRBV7-9 and TRBJ2-7, with 9 bases identical to TRBD2. Germline V gene data show CDR1 as SEHNR and CDR2 as FQNEAQ (reference sequence). Germline trimming cut 11 bases from V and 4 bases from J; bases unmatched to any gene: 12. The CDR3 length is 14 residues. The CDR3 spells CASRRSGSWYEQYF. DNA of the CDR3: TGTGCCTCAAGGCGTAGCGGGAGTTGGTACGAGCAGTACTTC.

This chain joins TRBV21-1 and TRBJ2-7; no check of the table's D call, TRBD2, against the DNA was made. TRBV21-1 is listed as a pseudogene. The CDR3 is 12 amino acids. The CDR3 reads CASSKGLYEQYF. The CDR3 nucleotides read TGTGCCAGCAGCAAAGGACTCTACGAGCAGTACTTC.

Worth noting for this clone: The same CDR3 arises from other DNA sequences in this sample as well. The V and J genes are TRBV29-1 and TRBJ2-1; 12 nucleotides line up with TRBD2. The CDR3 covers 15 residues. Germline CDR1 and CDR2: SQVTM and ANQGSEA. The ends lost 6 bases at V and 2 bases at J; junction bases unmatched: 5. The CDR3 reads CSVVLAGGPYNEQFF. The CDR3 DNA sequence: TGCAGCGTGGTTCTAGCGGGAGGGCCCTACAATGAGCAGTTCTTC.

This clone occurred once. The CDR3 coding sequence is TGCGCCAGCAGCACCCGGACTAGCGGGAGCACAGATACGCAGTATTTT. Translated, it gives CASSTRTSGSTDTQYF. The chain couples TRBV5-1 to TRBJ2-3; 11 nucleotides match TRBD2. CDR1 SGHRS and CDR2 YFSETQ come from the germline V gene. With 4 bases clipped from V and 0 bases from J, the junction kept 4 bases outside the gene matches. The CDR3 is 16 amino acids.

The rearrangement joins TRBV5-1 to TRBJ1-3; a weak D match, TRBD1 (5 bases). Trimming pared 0 bases from V and 0 bases from J, leaving 7 bases between. The CDR3 runs 15 residues. Germline values: CDR1 SGHRS, CDR2 YFSETQ. The CDR3 sequence: CASSLEGPSGNTIYF. In DNA form, the CDR3 reads TGCGCCAGCAGCTTGGAGGGGCCCTCTGGAAACACCATATATTTT.